The next 23 T cell receptor beta chains were all read from a single sample in a study of human T cells and chemical hapten exposure. TCRdb reprocessed the RACE reads via MiXCR and lists one record per CDR3 protein. The sample has about 120,000 distinct CDR3 sequences, about 12% seen once; the top ten hold about 1.4%. Time point of the sample: patch test 1, 2 weeks after DPC sensitization. Treatment: therapeutic diphenylcyclopropenone sensitization with weekly scalp DPC. The sequencing here drew on whole blood, taken in connection with sensitization to the hapten diphenylcyclopropenone (DPC). Source of these receptors: a woman aged 45-59 years with alopecia areata. Some clones in this sample may be carry-over from other donors' samples.

The table lists this clonotype with many counts. This chain uses TRBV27 with TRBJ2-5; the D gene is possibly TRBD1 (6 bases). Trimming removed 1 base from V and 1 base from J, with 10 bases in between. The CDR3 contains 15 residues. Germline V CDR1 and CDR2: MNHEY, SMNVEV (reference sequence). The chain's CDR3 is CASSLFRTVQETQYF. In DNA, the CDR3 is TGTGCCAGCAGTTTATTTAGGACAGTCCAAGAGACCCAGTACTTC.

This clonotype was seen more than once but under ten times. The chain couples TRBV4-3 to TRBJ2-4; TRBD2 matches at 10 bases. V shed 3 bases, J shed 6 bases, and the junction held 8 bases outside the gene matches. The CDR3 is 16 amino acids. Germline CDR1 and CDR2: LGHNA and YSLEER. The CDR3 spells CASSHHPASGGNIQYF. DNA for the CDR3: TGCGCCAGCAGCCATCATCCCGCTAGCGGGGGAAACATTCAGTACTTC.

This clonotype has ten or more counts. V is TRBV27 and J is TRBJ2-5; D unclear. V was trimmed by 1 base and J by 2 bases, leaving 11 bases between them. Germline values: CDR1 MNHEY, CDR2 SMNVEV (reference sequence). The CDR3 has 15 residues. The CDR3 sequence: CASSLYYKSQETQYF. The CDR3 DNA reads as TGTGCCAGCAGTTTATATTACAAGTCTCAAGAGACCCAGTACTTC.

The V call is TRBV18, the J call TRBJ1-1, with TRBD1 matching over 9 bases. The CDR3 has 16 amino acids. The V and J ends lost 3 bases and 0 bases, in that order; junction bases with no gene match: 5. Germline CDR1 reads KGHSH; CDR2 reads LQKENI. The CDR3 region has the DNA TGTGCCAGCTCACCCCGACAGGGGGGTATGAACACTGAAGCTTTCTTT. Its translation: CASSPRQGGMNTEAFF.

This clonotype has a handful of counts. The chain is built from TRBV19 and TRBJ1-5; D unresolved. Deletions cut 3 bases from V and 3 bases from J, with 9 bases between. The CDR3 runs 14 residues. In germline, CDR1 is LNHDA, CDR2 SQIVND (reference sequence). In DNA, the CDR3 is TGTGCCAGTAGTATTCGGCGGAACAATCAGCCCCAGCATTTT. It yields the protein CASSIRRNNQPQHF.

This clonotype showed up many times. The chain is built from TRBV5-6 and TRBJ1-2, with D maybe TRBD1 (6 bases). With 0 bases removed from V and 6 bases from J, the gap between germline ends came to 9 bases. Germline V gene lookup returns CDR1 SGHDT and CDR2 YYEEEE. The CDR3 is made up of 13 amino acids. CDR3 DNA: TGTGCCAGCAGCTTGGACAGGGCGGATGGCTACACCTTC. It is translated as CASSLDRADGYTF.

This clonotype was seen more than once but under ten times. The chain carries TRBV28 and TRBJ1-4; the D gene is possibly TRBD1 (5 bases). Trimming pared 5 bases from V and 4 bases from J, leaving 11 bases between. The V gene's germline CDR1 is MDHEN and CDR2 SYDVKM. The CDR3 runs 14 residues. The CDR3 protein is CASSLTAHNEKLFF. The CDR3 DNA follows: TGTGCCAGCAGTCTGACAGCTCATAATGAAAAACTGTTTTTT.

Of note for this clonotype: This may arise from a read error, as a much more abundant clone is one base away. Lacking the conserved final phenylalanine or tryptophan, this CDR3 likely reflects a read error. The genes are TRBV20-1 and TRBJ2-5; perhaps TRBD2 as D (6 bases). The CDR3 covers 14 residues. V was cut by 0 bases and J by 3 bases, with 11 bases left in between. Germline V gene sequence: CDR1 DFQATT, CDR2 SNEGSKA (reference sequence). CDR3 protein: CSARDQTGEETQYS. The DNA of the CDR3 is TGCAGTGCTAGAGACCAAACGGGAGAAGAGACCCAGTACTCC.

This clonotype was counted ten times or more. The chain links TRBV6-2 or TRBV6-3 to TRBJ2-1; the match to TRBD2 covers 7 bases. Germline V gene lookup returns CDR1 MNHEY and CDR2 SVGEGT. CDR3 length: 16 amino acids. V lost 5 bases and J lost 0; bases outside the gene matches: 7. The CDR3 nucleotides are TGTGCCAGCAGTAATAGACTAGCCAGCTCCTACAATGAGCAGTTCTTC. Protein sequence: CASSNRLASSYNEQFF.

CDR3 DNA sequence: TGTGCCAGCAGTTTAGCCAGCGGGAGGGCCTCAAGCACCGGGGAGCTGTTTTTT. This translates into CASSLASGRASSTGELFF. The rearrangement links TRBV27 to TRBJ2-2; 10 bases are shared with TRBD2. Germline V gives CDR1 MNHEY, CDR2 SMNVEV (reference sequence). The CDR3 contains 18 residues. Trimming at V came to 2 bases and at J to 4 bases, leaving 10 bases not matched to a gene.

This clonotype showed up many times. In DNA, the CDR3 is TGTGCCAGCACCAAAGAGATGGACAACTATGGCTACACCTTC. It codes for CASTKEMDNYGYTF. The V gene is TRBV2, the J gene TRBJ1-2; no reliable D call. The CDR3 is 14 residues long. Per the germline V gene, CDR1 is SNHLY and CDR2 is FYNNEI. The V end lost 7 bases, the J end lost 2 bases, and 14 bases lay between the germline ends.

This clonotype has a count of ten or more. The chain's CDR3 is CASTKEGLATTDTQYF. For the CDR3, the DNA is TGTGCCAGCACCAAAGAGGGACTAGCGACCACAGATACGCAGTATTTT. The V and J genes are TRBV5-6 and TRBJ2-3; 10 positions match TRBD2. The CDR3 runs to 16 residues. The V and J ends lost 6 bases and 2 bases, in that order; junction bases with no gene match: 9. The V gene's germline CDR1 is SGHDT and CDR2 YYEEEE.

This clonotype showed up many times. J is TRBJ2-5 and V is TRBV29-1, with D maybe TRBD2 (6 bases). Germline values: CDR1 SQVTM, CDR2 ANQGSEA. The CDR3 covers 12 residues. V was cut by 5 bases and J by 5 bases, with 12 bases left in between. CDR3: CSVMAGRETQYF. The CDR3 DNA sequence: TGCAGCGTTATGGCAGGGAGGGAGACCCAGTACTTC.

This clonotype has a count of ten or more. The CDR3 nucleotides are TGTGCCAGCAGCTTCCAAATCACGGGACTAGTTTACAATGAGCAGTTCTTC. Protein: CASSFQITGLVYNEQFF. V usage is TRBV7-6 and J usage is TRBJ2-1, with TRBD2 identical over 8 bases. Germline V CDR1 and CDR2: SGHVS, FNYEAQ. V dropped 3 bases and J dropped 4; count of bases not matched to a gene: 11. This CDR3 spans 17 amino acids.

The chain links TRBV28 to TRBJ1-2; maybe TRBD1 (5 bases). The CDR3 has 13 residues. Trimming removed 5 bases from V and 4 bases from J, with 11 bases in between. Germline CDR1 is MDHEN and CDR2 is SYDVKM. The CDR3 here is CASSPGQGYGYTF. The CDR3, as DNA: TGTGCCAGCAGTCCCGGACAAGGCTATGGCTACACCTTC.

The V gene is TRBV28, the J gene TRBJ2-1; TRBD1 might be the D (5 bases). The germline V and J ends were trimmed by 1 base and 2 bases, with 12 bases remaining between them. Germline-derived CDR1 and CDR2 are MDHEN and SYDVKM. The CDR3 is 16 residues long. The CDR3 sequence: CASSLFRTSTYNEQFF. In DNA, the CDR3 is TGTGCCAGCAGTTTATTCCGGACATCTACCTACAATGAGCAGTTCTTC.

A note on this clonotype: Relative to the germline gene, one junction end is altered; a read error may explain this. The chain employs TRBV7-6 and TRBJ2-1; the match to TRBD1 covers 9 bases. This CDR3 comprises 17 residues. The germline V gene encodes CDR1 SGHVS and CDR2 FNYEAQ. The chain's CDR3 is CVSSLALSQGAPNEQFF. The DNA of the CDR3 is TGTGTCAGCAGCCTAGCCCTATCACAGGGGGCACCCAATGAGCAGTTCTTC.

Turning to this clonotype: The conserved phenylalanine or tryptophan is not found at the CDR3 terminus, so this likely reflects a read error. This chain uses TRBV20-1 with TRBJ1-2; TRBD1 aligns across 9 bases. The CDR3 loop spans 15 amino acids. CDR1 and CDR2 (germline): DFQATT, SNEGSKA (reference sequence). The chain's CDR3 is CSAGTGIYTPYGYTL. The CDR3 DNA reads TGCAGCGCCGGGACAGGGATCTATACGCCCTATGGCTACACCCTC.

This clonotype was counted at least ten times. This chain uses TRBV28 with TRBJ2-7, with 8 positions matching TRBD1. The CDR3 sequence is 13 residues long. The J segment lost 3 bases and the V segment lost 2 bases, leaving 0 bases of the junction unmatched. Germline CDR1 MDHEN, CDR2 SYDVKM. The CDR3 region is CASSLGTGYEQYF. The DNA of the CDR3 is TGTGCCAGCAGTTTAGGGACAGGCTACGAGCAGTACTTC.

This sequence joins TRBV28 and TRBJ1-5, with D uncertain. This CDR3 is 14 amino acids long. From germline, CDR1 is MDHEN and CDR2 SYDVKM. Trimming cost V 7 bases and J 2 bases, with 12 bases left between them. The CDR3 reads CASKIWTGNQPQHF. For the CDR3, the DNA is TGTGCCAGCAAGATCTGGACCGGCAATCAGCCCCAGCATTTT.

This clonotype was detected only a few times. This chain uses TRBV4-3 with TRBJ2-4, with D maybe TRBD2 (6 bases). CDR3 length equals 17 residues. Germline V gene sequence: CDR1 LGHNA, CDR2 YSLEER. V was clipped by 0 bases and J by 7 bases, with 19 bases between them. CDR3 protein: CASSQDTGRGFVNIQYF. Here the CDR3 DNA reads TGCGCCAGCAGCCAAGATACGGGGCGGGGTTTTGTTAACATTCAGTACTTC.

The chain is built from TRBV29-1 and TRBJ1-1; TRBD1 might be the D (6 bases). The CDR3 has 12 amino acids. CDR1 is SQVTM and CDR2 is ANQGSEA in the germline V gene. V was pared by 4 bases and J by 5 bases, with 11 bases between. The CDR3 DNA reads TGCAGCGTTGCCAATAGGGGGACTGAAGCTTTCTTT. Protein: CSVANRGTEAFF. Looking up the rest from reference TRBV29-1 and TRBJ1-1 gives the full variable domain: SAVISQKPSRDICQRGTSLTIQCQVDSQVTMMFWYRQQPGQSLTLIATANQGSEATYESGFVIDKFPISRPNLTFSTLTVSNMSPEDSSIYLCSVANRGTEAFFGQGTRLTVV.

This chain uses TRBV28 with TRBJ2-2; D may be TRBD2 (5 bases). V lost 2 bases and J lost 4, with 8 bases in between. Germline lookup yields CDR1 MDHEN and CDR2 SYDVKM. CDR3 length: 14 residues. CDR3 amino acids: CASSLGRVTGELFF. Here the CDR3 DNA reads TGTGCCAGCAGTTTAGGGAGAGTCACCGGGGAGCTGTTTTTT.